The clone carrying this T cell receptor (beta chain) showed up just a few times. Its antigen is not known. This sample was taken from a study of T cell repertoires in cytomegalovirus infection. At the level of the study: Public TCR beta signature analysis indicated the presence of both CMV infection and matching HLA type.

Using its own MiXCR run on the reads, TCRdb lists one record per CDR3 protein. The table lists over 250,000 distinct CDR3 sequences, under 30% of them singletons. Trimming at V came to 4 bases and at J to 4 bases, leaving 9 bases not matched to a gene. CDR3 length equals 16 residues. CDR1 is MNHNS, CDR2 SASEGT, per germline. Overall study results and limits: Cumulative frequency (of public TCR beta family members) identified carriers of CMV plus the relevant HLA. The study found HLA-C-restricted CMV-specific TCR beta clonotypes dominating the ex vivo response.

The chain joins TRBV6-1 to TRBJ1-4; 7 bases align to TRBD1. Sequencing input: PBMCs. The clonotype originates from a human donor in good health (CMV status not recorded). Some clones in this sample may be carry-over from other donors' samples. The CDR3 DNA reads as TGTGCCAGCAGTGCCGGAACGACAGGGTTTAATGAAAAACTGTTTTTT. As protein: CASSAGTTGFNEKLFF.